Listed below are T cell receptor beta chains from one sample, sequenced in a study of T cells in Graves' hyperthyroidism and ophthalmopathy. Via MiXCR, TCRdb re-called the multiplex PCR reads, giving one row per CDR3 protein. This repertoire shows approximately 640,000 distinct CDR3 sequences, roughly 45% found once; its top ten account for about 7%. Material for sequencing was peripheral blood or thyroid tissue (not recorded which). Receptors were obtained from an adult man with Graves' disease, either hyperthyroidism or ophthalmopathy (not recorded which). Both conserved end residues are trimmed from each CDR3.

v_call cdr3_aa
TRBV25-1 ASSPVELSSYNSPLH
TRBV29-1 SVDRGTGQTQY
TRBV2 ASSAGPSYEQY
TRBV7-9 ASSQVLGGGYGYT
TRBV7-2 ASSVGQGVGYGYT
TRBV15 ATSSLKETQY
TRBV5-1 ASSLGDRVRTNEKLF
TRBV10-3 AIGGTGSSSYNSPLH
TRBV15 ATSRELTNTIY
TRBV12-3/TRBV12-4 ASSCTGTSYGYT
TRBV15 ATSSAGGGTGNTIY
TRBV9 ASSTQGTNSPLH
TRBV29-1 SVEDGTEAF
TRBV2 ASSETTASGNTIY
TRBV7-9 ASSLSQPQETQY
TRBV5-4 ASSSLESPLH
TRBV2 ASSDMGRSYEQY
TRBV7-7 ASSLGTGNHEQY
TRBV7-9 ASSRTSFGETQY
TRBV7-3 ASSYSGTGSYEQY
TRBV29-1 SLGQVNYGYTIY
TRBV20-1 SARDGANVLT
TRBV7-2 ASSLREDTGELF
TRBV2 ASSEGVGIDNQPQH